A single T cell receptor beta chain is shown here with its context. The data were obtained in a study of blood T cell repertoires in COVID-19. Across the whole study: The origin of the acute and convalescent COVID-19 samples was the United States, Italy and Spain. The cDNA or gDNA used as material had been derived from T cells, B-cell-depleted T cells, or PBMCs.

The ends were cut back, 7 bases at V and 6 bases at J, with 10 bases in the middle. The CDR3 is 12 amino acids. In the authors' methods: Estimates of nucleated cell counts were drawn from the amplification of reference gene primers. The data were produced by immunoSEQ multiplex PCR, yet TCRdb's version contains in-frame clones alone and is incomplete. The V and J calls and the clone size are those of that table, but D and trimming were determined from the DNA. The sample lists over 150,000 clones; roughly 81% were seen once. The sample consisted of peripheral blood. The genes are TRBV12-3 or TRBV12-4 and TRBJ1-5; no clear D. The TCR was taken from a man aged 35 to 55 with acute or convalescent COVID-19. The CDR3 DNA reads TGTGCCAGCACCAACGGGTTTCAGCCCCAGCATTTT. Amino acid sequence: CASTNGFQPQHF.